This T cell receptor (beta chain) emerged from a study of T cell responses to AZD1222 COVID-19 vaccine. Germline V gene data show CDR1 as SGHKS and CDR2 as YYEKEE (reference sequence). Trimming stripped 4 bases from V and 1 base from J, with 13 bases between. The length of the CDR3 is 15 residues. Sequenced by immunoSEQ multiplex PCR; TCRdb stores in-frame clones only, minus some. The table shows approximately 130,000 clones, with 85% to 90% occurring only once. Study conclusions and caveats: Targets within unmutated variant regions were reportedly found for nearly half of spike-specific TCRs. Possibly, clonal diversity was underestimated; donors were largely white British and included more females. No repertoire was sampled before or during the peak T cell response, only after it. Dominant at 160-218 and 743-854, vaccine-associated CD4 TCRs also spanned spike.

As concerns this clone: Its specificity is unknown.

The source is an adult in good health. This chain joins TRBV5-5 and TRBJ2-3; possibly TRBD1 or TRBD2 for D (6 bases each). Here the sequenced sample was peripheral blood, taken on day 0 of AZD1222 vaccination. This CDR3 reads CASSALGGGTDTQYF. Written as DNA, the CDR3 is TGTGCCAGCAGCGCGTTGGGGGGCGGCACAGATACGCAGTATTTT. Looking up the rest from reference TRBV5-5 and TRBJ2-3 gives the full variable domain: DAGVTQSPTHLIKTRGQQVTLRCSPISGHKSVSWYQQVLGQGPQFIFQYYEKEERGRGNFPDRFSARQFPNYSSELNVNALLLGDSALYLCASSALGGGTDTQYFGPGTRLTVL.